This entry concerns a single TCR beta chain. The CDR3 runs 15 residues. The V segment lost 0 bases and the J segment 5 bases; nucleotides outside the gene matches: 5. The germline gives CDR1 MNHEY, CDR2 SVGAGI. The data were obtained in a study of T cells in tuberculosis. Measured with immunoSEQ multiplex PCR; TCRdb has only the in-frame clones, and not every one. The sample has 20,000 to 25,000 clones, about 95% seen once; the top ten hold about 9.8%. V gene TRBV6-5 combines with J gene TRBJ2-7; 9 bases map to TRBD2. The origin of this receptor is a donor aged 10-29 years with latent tuberculosis or without tuberculosis infection. Sequencing used PBMCs. CDR3 DNA: TGTGCCAGCAGTTACTCGTTGGTAGCGGGGGACGAGCAGTACTTC. Residues: CASSYSLVAGDEQYF.